This T cell receptor (beta chain) was identified in a study of graft-versus-host responses after intestinal transplantation. A word on this clone: Antigen specificity is unknown.

This table comes from immunoSEQ multiplex PCR, and its TCRdb copy is limited to in-frame clones, with some not included. The repertoire holds about 8,100 clones, with roughly two thirds as singletons. Once graft tissue had been processed, intraepithelial and lamina propria lymphocytes were released. The CDR3 length is 15 residues. Germline V gene lookup returns CDR1 SGHNT and CDR2 YYREEE (reference sequence). With 0 bases removed from V and 0 bases from J, the gap between germline ends came to 9 bases. Study results and limitations: GvH clones surfaced in recipient marrow, some emerging earlier in ileum or blood.

V is TRBV5-4 and J is TRBJ1-2; TRBD1 is a possible D gene (6 bases). Sequencing used ileum tissue, obtained less than 470 days after transplant. The sequence was obtained from a human patient who received an intestinal transplant, so some T cells may come from the graft donor. The CDR3 DNA sequence: TGTGCCAGCAGCTTGGACAGGGTAGCTAACTATGGCTACACCTTC. Translation gives CASSLDRVANYGYTF.